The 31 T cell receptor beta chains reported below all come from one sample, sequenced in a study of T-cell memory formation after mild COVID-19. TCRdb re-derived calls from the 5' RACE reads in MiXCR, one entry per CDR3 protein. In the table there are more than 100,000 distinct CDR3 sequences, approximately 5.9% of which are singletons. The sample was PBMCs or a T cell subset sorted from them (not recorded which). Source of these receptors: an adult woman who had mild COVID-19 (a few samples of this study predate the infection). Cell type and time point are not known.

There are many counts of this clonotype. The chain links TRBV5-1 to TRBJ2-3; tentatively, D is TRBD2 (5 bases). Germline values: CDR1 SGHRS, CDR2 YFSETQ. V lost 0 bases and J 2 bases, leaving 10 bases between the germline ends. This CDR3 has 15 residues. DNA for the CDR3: TGCGCCAGCAGCTTGGGGAGCGGCCTCACAGATACGCAGTATTTT. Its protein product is CASSLGSGLTDTQYF.

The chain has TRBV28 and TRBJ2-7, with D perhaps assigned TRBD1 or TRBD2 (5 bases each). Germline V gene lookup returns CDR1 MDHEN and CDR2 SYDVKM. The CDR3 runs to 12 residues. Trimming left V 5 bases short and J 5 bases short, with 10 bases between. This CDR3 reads CASSPVGDEQYF. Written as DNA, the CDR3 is TGTGCCAGCAGTCCGGTGGGGGACGAGCAGTACTTC.

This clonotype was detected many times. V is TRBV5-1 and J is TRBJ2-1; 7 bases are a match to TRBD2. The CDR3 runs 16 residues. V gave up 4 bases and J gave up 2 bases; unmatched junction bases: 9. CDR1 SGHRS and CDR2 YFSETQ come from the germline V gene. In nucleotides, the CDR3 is TGCGCCAGCAGCCTGGAACTAGCGTCGGCCTACAATGAGCAGTTCTTC. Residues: CASSLELASAYNEQFF.

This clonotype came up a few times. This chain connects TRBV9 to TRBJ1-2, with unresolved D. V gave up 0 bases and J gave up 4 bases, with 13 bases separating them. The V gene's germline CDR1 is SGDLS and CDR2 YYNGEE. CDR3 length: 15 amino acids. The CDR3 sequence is CASSVEGRGVYGYTF. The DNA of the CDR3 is TGTGCCAGCAGCGTAGAAGGGCGCGGAGTCTATGGCTACACCTTC.

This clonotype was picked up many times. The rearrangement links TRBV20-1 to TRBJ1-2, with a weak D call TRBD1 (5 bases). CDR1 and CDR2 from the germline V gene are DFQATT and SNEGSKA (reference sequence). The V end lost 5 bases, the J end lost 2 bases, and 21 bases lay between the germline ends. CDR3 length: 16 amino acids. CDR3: CSADTTGGLGNYGYTF. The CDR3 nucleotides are TGCAGTGCTGACACTACGGGGGGATTAGGAAACTATGGCTACACCTTC.

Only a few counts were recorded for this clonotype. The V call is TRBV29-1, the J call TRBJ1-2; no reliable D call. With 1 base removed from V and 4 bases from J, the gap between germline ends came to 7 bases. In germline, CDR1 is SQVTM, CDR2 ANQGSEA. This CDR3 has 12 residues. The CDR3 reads CSVEGQTYGYTF. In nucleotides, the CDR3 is TGCAGCGTTGAAGGTCAGACCTATGGCTACACCTTC. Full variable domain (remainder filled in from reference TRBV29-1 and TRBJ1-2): SAVISQKPSRDICQRGTSLTIQCQVDSQVTMMFWYRQQPGQSLTLIATANQGSEATYESGFVIDKFPISRPNLTFSTLTVSNMSPEDSSIYLCSVEGQTYGYTFGSGTRLTVV.

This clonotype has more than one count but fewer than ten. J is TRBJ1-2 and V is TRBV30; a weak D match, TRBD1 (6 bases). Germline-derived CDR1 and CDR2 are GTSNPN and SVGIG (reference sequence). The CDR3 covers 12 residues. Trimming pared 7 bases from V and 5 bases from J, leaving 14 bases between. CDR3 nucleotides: TGTGCCTCCGACAGGACCCCTTATGGCTACACCTTC. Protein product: CASDRTPYGYTF.

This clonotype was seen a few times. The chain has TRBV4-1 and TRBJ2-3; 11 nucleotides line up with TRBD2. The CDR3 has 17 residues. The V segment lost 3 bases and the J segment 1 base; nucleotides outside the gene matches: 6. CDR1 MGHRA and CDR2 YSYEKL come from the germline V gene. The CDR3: CASSHGISGGGTDTQYF. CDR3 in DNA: TGCGCCAGCAGCCACGGCATTAGCGGGGGGGGCACAGATACGCAGTATTTT.

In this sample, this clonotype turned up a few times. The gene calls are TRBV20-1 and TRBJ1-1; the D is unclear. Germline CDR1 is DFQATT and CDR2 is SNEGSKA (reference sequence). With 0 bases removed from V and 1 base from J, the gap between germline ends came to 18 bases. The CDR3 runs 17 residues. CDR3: CSARDRKTSSGNTEAFF. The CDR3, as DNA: TGCAGTGCTAGAGATCGCAAGACTTCAAGTGGGAACACTGAAGCTTTCTTT.

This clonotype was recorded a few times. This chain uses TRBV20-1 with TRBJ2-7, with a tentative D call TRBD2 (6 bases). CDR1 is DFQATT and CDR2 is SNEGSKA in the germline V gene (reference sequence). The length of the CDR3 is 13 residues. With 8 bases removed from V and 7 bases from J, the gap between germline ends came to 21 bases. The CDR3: CSSRDPLGGEQYF. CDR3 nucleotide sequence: TGCAGTTCAAGAGATCCCTTGGGGGGAGAGCAGTACTTC.

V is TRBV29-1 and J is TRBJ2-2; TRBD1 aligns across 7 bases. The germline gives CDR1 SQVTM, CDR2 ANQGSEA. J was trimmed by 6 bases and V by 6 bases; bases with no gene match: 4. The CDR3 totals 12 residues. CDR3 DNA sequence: TGCAGCGTCGCCGGGACAGCCGGGGAGCTGTTTTTT. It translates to CSVAGTAGELFF.

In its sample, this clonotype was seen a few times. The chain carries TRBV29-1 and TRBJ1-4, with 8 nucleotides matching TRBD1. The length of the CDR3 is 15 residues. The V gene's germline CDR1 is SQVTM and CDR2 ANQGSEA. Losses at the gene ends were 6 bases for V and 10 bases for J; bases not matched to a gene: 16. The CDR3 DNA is TGCAGCGTCGTTTGGACAGGGAGGGGGTATGGAAAACTGTTTTTT. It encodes CSVVWTGRGYGKLFF. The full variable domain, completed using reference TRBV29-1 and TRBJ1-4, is SAVISQKPSRDICQRGTSLTIQCQVDSQVTMMFWYRQQPGQSLTLIATANQGSEATYESGFVIDKFPISRPNLTFSTLTVSNMSPEDSSIYLCSVVWTGRGYGKLFFGSGTQLSVL.

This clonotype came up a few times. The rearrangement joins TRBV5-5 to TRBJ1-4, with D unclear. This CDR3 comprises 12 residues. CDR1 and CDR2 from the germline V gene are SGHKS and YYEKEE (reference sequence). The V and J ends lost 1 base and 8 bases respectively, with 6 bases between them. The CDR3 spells CASSLTGEKLFF. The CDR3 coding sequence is TGTGCCAGCAGCTTGACCGGAGAAAAACTGTTTTTT.

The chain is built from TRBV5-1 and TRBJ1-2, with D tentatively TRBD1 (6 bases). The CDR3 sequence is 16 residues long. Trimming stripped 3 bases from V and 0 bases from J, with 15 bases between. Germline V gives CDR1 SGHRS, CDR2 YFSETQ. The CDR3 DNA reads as TGCGCCAGCAGCTCCTTAGACAGGACGACTAACTATGGCTACACCTTC. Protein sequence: CASSSLDRTTNYGYTF.

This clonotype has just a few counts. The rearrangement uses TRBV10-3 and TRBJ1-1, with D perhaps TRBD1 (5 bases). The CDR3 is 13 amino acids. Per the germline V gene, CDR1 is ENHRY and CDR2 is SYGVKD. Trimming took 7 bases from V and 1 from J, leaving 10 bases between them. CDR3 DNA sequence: TGTGCCATCACCTTGGACACGAACACTGAAGCTTTCTTT. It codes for CAITLDTNTEAFF.

The CDR3 is CASSPQGESGYTF. The CDR3 DNA reads as TGTGCCAGCAGTCCTCAGGGGGAGAGTGGCTACACCTTC. The genes are TRBV6-4 and TRBJ1-2; 7 bases align to TRBD1. Unmatched junction bases numbered 7, after V lost 5 bases and J lost 7 bases. Germline V lookup: CDR1 MRHNA, CDR2 SNTAGT. The CDR3 is 13 residues long.

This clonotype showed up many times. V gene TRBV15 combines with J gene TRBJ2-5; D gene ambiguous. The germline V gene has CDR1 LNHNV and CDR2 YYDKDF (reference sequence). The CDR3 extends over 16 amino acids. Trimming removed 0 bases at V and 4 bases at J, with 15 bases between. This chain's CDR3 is CATSRDRARIGETQYF. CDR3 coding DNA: TGTGCCACCAGCAGAGATCGGGCCAGAATAGGAGAGACCCAGTACTTC.

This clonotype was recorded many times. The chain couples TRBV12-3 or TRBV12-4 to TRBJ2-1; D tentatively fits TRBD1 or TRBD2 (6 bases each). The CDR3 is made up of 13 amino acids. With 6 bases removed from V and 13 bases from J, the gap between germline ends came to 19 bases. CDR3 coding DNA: TGTGCCAGCAGCCTCGGGGGTGGGGGGCGACAGTTCTTC. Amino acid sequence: CASSLGGGGRQFF.

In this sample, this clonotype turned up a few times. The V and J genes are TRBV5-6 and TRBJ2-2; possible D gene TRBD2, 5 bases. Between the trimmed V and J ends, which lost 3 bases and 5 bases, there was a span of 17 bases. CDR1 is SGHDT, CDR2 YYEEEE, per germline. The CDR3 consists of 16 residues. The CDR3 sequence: CASSWTPNDFTGELFF. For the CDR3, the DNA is TGTGCCAGCAGCTGGACTCCAAACGATTTTACCGGGGAGCTGTTTTTT.

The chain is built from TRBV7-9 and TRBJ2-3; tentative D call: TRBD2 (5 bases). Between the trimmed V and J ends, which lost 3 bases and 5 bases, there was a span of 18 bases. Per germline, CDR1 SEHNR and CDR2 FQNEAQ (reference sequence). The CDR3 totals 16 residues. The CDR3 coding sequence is TGTGCCAGCAGCTTTTGGACTCCCCAGGTCGGAGATACGCAGTATTTT. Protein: CASSFWTPQVGDTQYF.

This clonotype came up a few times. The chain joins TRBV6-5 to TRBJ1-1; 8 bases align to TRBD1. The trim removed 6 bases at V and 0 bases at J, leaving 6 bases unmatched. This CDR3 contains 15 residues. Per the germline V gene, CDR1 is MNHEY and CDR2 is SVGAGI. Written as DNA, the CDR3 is TGTGCCAGCAGCAAGGACAGGGTTCTGAACACTGAAGCTTTCTTT. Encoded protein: CASSKDRVLNTEAFF.

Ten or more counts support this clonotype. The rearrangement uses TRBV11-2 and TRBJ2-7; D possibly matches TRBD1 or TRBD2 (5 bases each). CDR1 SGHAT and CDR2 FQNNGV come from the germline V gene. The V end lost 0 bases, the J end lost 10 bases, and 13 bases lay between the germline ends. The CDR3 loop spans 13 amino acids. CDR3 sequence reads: CASSLDLSRDQYF. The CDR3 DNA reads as TGTGCCAGCAGCTTAGATTTGTCCAGGGACCAGTACTTC.

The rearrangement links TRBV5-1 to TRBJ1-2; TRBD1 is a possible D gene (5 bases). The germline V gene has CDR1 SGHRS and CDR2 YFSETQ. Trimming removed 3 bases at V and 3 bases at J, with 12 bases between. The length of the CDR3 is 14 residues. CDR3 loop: CASSSDGRDYGYTF. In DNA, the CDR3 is TGCGCCAGCAGCTCGGACGGCAGGGACTATGGCTACACCTTC.

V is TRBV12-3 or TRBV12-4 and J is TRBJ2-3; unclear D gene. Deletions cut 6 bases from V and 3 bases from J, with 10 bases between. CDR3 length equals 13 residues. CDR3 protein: CASRKIITDTQYF. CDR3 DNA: TGTGCCAGCAGGAAGATAATAACAGATACGCAGTATTTT.

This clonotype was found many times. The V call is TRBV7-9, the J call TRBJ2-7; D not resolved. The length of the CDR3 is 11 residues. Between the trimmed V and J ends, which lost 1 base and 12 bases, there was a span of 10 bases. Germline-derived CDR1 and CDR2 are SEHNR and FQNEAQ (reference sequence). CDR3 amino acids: CASSLVGRWYF. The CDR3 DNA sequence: TGTGCCAGCAGCTTAGTGGGCAGGTGGTACTTC. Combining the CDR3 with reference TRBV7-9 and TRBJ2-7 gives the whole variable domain DTGVSQNPRHKITKRGQNVTFRCDPISEHNRLYWYRQTLGQGPEFLTYFQNEAQLEKSRLLSDRFSAERPKGSFSTLEIQRTEQGDSAMYLCASSLVGRWYFGPGTRLTVT.

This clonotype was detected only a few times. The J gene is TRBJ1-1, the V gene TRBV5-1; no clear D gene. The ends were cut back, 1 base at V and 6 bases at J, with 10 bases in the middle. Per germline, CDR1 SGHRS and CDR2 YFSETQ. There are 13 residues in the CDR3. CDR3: CASSLTPTSEAFF. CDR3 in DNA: TGCGCCAGCAGCTTGACTCCTACCTCTGAAGCTTTCTTT.

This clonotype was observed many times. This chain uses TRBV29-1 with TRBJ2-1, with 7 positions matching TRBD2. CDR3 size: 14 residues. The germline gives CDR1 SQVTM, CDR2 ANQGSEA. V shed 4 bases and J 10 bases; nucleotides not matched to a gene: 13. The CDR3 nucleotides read TGCAGCGTTGTAGGGCTAGCGGAGCGTAGCGAGCAGTTCTTC. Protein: CSVVGLAERSEQFF.

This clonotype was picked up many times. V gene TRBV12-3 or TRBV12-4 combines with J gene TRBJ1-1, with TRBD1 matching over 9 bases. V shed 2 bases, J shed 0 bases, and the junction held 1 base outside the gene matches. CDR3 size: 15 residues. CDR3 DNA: TGTGCCAGCAGTTTAAGACAGGGGGTGAACACTGAAGCTTTCTTT. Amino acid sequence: CASSLRQGVNTEAFF.

The CDR3 is CSARVLAGIRERDTQYF. In DNA, the CDR3 is TGCAGTGCTAGAGTACTAGCGGGAATCAGGGAAAGGGATACGCAGTATTTT. This chain joins TRBV20-1 and TRBJ2-3, with TRBD2 matching over 10 bases. Germline values: CDR1 DFQATT, CDR2 SNEGSKA (reference sequence). This CDR3 has 17 residues. The V and J ends lost 1 base and 6 bases, in that order; junction bases with no gene match: 13.

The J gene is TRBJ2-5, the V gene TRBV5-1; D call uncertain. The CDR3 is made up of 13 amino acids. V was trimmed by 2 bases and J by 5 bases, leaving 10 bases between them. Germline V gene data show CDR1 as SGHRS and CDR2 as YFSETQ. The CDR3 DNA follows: TGCGCCAGCAGCTTCCGCGGCACGGAGACCCAGTACTTC. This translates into CASSFRGTETQYF.

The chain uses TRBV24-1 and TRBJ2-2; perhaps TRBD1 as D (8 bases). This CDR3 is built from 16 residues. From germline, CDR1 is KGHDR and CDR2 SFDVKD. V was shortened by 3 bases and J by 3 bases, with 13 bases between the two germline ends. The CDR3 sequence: CATSDPTGGDTGELFF. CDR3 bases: TGTGCCACCAGTGATCCCACAGGGGGGGACACCGGGGAGCTGTTTTTT.